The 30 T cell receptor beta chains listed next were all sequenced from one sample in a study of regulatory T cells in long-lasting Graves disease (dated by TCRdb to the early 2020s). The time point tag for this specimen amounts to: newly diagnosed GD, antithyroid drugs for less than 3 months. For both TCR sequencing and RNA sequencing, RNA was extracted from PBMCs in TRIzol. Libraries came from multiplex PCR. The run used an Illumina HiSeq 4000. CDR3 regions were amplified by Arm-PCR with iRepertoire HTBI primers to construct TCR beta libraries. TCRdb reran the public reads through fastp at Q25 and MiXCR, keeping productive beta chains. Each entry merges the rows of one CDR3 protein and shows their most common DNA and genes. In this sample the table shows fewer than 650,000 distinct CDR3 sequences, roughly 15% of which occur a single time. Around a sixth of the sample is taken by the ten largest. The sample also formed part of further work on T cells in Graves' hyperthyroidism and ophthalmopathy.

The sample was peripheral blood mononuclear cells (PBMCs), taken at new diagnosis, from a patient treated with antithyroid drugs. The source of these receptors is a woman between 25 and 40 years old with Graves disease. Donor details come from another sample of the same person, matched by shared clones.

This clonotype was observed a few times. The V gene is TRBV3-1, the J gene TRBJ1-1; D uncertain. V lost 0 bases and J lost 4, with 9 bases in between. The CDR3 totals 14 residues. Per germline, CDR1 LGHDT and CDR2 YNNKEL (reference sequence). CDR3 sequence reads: CASSQDPGSTEAFF. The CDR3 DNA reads TGTGCCAGCAGCCAAGATCCGGGATCCACTGAAGCTTTCTTT.

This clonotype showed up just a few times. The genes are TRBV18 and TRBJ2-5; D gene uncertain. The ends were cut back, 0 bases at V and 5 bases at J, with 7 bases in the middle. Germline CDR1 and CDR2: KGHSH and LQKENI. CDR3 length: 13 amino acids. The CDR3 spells CASSPPNAETQYF. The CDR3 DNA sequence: TGTGCCAGCTCACCACCTAATGCGGAGACCCAGTACTTC.

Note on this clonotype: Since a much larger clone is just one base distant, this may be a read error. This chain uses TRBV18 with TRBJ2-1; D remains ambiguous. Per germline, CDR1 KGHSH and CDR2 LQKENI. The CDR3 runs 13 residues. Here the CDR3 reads CASTPSIDNEQFF. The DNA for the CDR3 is TGTGCCAGCACACCCAGTATCGACAATGAGCAGTTCTTC.

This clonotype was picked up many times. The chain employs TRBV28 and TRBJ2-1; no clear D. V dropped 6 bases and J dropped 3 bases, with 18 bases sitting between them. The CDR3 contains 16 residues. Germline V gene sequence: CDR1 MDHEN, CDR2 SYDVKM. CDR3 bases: TGTGCCAGCAGCTTGACCGGGCCCGGAGTCTACAATGAGCAGTTCTTC. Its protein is CASSLTGPGVYNEQFF.

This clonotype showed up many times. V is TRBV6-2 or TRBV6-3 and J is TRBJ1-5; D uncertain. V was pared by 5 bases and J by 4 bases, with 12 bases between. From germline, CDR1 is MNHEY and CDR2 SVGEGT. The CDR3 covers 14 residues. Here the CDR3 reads CASSELGVNQPQHF. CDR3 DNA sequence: TGTGCCAGCAGTGAATTGGGAGTGAATCAGCCCCAGCATTTT.

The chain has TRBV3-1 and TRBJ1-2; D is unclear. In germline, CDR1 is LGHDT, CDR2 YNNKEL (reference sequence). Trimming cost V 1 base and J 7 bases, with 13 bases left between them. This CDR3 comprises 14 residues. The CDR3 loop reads CASSQVAGVGGYTF. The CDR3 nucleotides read TGTGCCAGCAGCCAAGTCGCCGGGGTCGGTGGCTACACCTTC.

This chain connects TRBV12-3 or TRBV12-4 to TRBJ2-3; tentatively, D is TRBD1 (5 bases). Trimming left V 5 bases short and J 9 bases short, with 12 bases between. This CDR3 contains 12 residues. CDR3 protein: CASSPTQGTQYF. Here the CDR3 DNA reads TGTGCCAGCAGTCCAACTCAGGGAACGCAGTATTTT.

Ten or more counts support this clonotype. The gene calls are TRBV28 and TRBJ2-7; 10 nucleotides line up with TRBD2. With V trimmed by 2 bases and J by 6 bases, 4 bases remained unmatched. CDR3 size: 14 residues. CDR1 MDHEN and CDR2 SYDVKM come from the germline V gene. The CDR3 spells CASSLPSGRSEQYF. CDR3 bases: TGTGCCAGCAGTTTACCTAGCGGGAGAAGCGAGCAGTACTTC.

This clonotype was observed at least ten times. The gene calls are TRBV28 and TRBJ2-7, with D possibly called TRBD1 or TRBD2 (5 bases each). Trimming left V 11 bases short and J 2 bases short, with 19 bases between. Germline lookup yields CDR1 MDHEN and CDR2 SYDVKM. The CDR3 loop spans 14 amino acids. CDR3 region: CAAQHGTAPYEQYF. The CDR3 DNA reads TGTGCCGCACAGCACGGGACCGCGCCCTACGAGCAGTACTTC.

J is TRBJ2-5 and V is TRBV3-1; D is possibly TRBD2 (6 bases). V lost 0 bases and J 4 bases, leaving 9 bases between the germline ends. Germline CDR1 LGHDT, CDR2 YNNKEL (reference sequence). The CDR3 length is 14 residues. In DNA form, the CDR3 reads TGTGCCAGCAGCCAAGAGGGGGGAAGAGAGACCCAGTACTTC. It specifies CASSQEGGRETQYF.

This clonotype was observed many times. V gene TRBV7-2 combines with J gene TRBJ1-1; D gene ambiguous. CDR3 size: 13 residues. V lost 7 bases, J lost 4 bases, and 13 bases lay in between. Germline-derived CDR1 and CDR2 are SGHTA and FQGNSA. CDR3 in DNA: TGTGCCAGCACCTTGCTTCGGGGCACTGAAGCTTTCTTT. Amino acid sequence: CASTLLRGTEAFF. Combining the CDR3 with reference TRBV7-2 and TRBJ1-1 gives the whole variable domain GAGVSQSPSNKVTEKGKDVELRCDPISGHTALYWYRQSLGQGLEFLIYFQGNSAPDKSGLPSDRFSAERTGGSVSTLTIQRTQQEDSAVYLCASTLLRGTEAFFGQGTRLTVV.

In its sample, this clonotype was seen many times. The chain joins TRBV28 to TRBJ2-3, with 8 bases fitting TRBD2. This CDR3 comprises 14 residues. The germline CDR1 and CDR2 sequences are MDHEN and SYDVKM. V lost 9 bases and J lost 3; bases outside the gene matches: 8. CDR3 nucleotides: TGTGCCAGTAAGCGACGGGGGGGGACAGATACGCAGTATTTT. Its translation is CASKRRGGTDTQYF.

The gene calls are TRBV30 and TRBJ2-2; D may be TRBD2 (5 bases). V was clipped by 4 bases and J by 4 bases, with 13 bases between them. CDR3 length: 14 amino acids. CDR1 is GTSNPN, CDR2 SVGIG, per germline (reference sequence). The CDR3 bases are TGTGCCTGGAATCGGGGTATCGGCACCGGGGAGCTGTTTTTT. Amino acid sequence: CAWNRGIGTGELFF.

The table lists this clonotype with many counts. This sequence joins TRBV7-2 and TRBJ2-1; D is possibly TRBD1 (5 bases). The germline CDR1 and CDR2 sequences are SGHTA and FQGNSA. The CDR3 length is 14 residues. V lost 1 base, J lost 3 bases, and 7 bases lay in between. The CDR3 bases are TGTGCCAGCAGCTTAGTTAGGGGCTACAATGAGCAGTTCTTC. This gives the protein CASSLVRGYNEQFF.

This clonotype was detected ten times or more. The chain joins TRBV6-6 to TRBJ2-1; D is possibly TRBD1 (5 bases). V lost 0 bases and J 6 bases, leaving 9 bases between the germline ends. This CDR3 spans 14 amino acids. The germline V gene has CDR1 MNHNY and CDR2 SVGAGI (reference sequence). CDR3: CASSYSWTPNEQFF. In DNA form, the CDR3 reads TGTGCCAGCAGTTACTCGTGGACACCCAATGAGCAGTTCTTC.

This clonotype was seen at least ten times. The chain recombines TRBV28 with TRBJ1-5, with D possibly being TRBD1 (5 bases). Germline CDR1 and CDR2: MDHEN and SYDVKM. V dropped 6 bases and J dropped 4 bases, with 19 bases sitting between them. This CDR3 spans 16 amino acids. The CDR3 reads CASRERGLGQNQPQHF. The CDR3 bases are TGTGCCAGCAGAGAACGGGGCCTGGGCCAGAATCAGCCCCAGCATTTT.

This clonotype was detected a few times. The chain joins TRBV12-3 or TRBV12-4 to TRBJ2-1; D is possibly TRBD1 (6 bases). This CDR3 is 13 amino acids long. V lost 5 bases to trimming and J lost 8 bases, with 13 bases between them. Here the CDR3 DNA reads TGTGCCAGCAGTCCCGAACAGGGCGATGAGCAGTTCTTC. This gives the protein CASSPEQGDEQFF.

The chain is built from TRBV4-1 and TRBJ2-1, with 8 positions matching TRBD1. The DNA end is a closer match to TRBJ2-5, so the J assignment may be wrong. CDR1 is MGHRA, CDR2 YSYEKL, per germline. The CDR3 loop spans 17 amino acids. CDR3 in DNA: TGCGCCAGCAGCCGATCAGGTCCGGCAGGGGGCGCGGGGACCCAGTACTTC. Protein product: CASSRSGPAGGAGTQYF.

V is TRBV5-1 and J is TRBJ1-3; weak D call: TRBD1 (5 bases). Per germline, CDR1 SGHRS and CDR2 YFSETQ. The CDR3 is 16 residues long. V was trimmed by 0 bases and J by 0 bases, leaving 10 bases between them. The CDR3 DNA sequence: TGCGCCAGCAGCTTGGCAGGGCACTACTCTGGAAACACCATATATTTT. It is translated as CASSLAGHYSGNTIYF.

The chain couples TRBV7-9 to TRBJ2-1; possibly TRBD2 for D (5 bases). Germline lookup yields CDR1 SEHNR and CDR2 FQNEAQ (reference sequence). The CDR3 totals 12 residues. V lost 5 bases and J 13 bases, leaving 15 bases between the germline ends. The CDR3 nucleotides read TGTGCCAGCAGCCCCCCACCTGGGAGACAGTTCTTC. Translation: CASSPPPGRQFF. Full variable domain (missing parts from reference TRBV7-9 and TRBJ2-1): DTGVSQNPRHKITKRGQNVTFRCDPISEHNRLYWYRQTLGQGPEFLTYFQNEAQLEKSRLLSDRFSAERPKGSFSTLEIQRTEQGDSAMYLCASSPPPGRQFFGPGTRLTVL.

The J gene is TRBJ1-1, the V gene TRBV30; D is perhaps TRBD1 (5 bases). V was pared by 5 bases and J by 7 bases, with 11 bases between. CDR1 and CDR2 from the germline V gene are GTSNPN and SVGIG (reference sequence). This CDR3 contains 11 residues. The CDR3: CAWAGGVEAFF. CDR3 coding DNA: TGTGCCTGGGCGGGGGGGGTTGAAGCTTTCTTT.

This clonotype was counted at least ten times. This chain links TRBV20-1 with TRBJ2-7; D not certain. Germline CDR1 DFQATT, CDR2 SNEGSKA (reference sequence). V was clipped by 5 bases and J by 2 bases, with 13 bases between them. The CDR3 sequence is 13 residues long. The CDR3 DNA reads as TGCAGTGCTCTAAGGCGGCAAGCCTACGAGCAGTACTTC. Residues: CSALRRQAYEQYF.

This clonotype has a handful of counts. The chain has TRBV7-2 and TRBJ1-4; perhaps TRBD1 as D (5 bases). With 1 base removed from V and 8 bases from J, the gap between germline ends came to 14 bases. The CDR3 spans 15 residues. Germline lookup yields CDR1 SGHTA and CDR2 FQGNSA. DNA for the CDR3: TGTGCCAGCAGCTTAGGGGGCGGGACGTTAGAAAAACTGTTTTTT. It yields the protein CASSLGGGTLEKLFF. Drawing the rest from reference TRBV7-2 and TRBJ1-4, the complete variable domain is GAGVSQSPSNKVTEKGKDVELRCDPISGHTALYWYRQSLGQGLEFLIYFQGNSAPDKSGLPSDRFSAERTGGSVSTLTIQRTQQEDSAVYLCASSLGGGTLEKLFFGSGTQLSVL.

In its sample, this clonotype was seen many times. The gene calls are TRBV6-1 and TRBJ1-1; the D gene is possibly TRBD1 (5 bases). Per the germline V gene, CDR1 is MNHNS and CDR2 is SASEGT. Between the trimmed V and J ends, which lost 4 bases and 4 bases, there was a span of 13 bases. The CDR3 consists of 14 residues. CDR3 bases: TGTGCCAGCAGTGGAGGCCAGGGTGTCACTGAAGCTTTCTTT. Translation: CASSGGQGVTEAFF.

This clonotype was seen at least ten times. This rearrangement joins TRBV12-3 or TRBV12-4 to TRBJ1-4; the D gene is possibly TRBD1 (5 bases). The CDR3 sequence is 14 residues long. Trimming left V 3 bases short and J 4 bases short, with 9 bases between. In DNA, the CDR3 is TGTGCCAGCAGTTTGTTTGGGGGTAATGAAAAACTGTTTTTT. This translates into CASSLFGGNEKLFF.

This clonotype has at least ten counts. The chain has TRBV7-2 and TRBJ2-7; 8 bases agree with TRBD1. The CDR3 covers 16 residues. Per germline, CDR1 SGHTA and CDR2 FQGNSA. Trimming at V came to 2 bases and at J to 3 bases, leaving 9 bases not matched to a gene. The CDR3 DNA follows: TGTGCCAGCAGCTTACAGGCCGGACAGGGAAGCTACGAGCAGTACTTC. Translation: CASSLQAGQGSYEQYF. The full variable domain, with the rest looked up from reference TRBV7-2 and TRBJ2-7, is GAGVSQSPSNKVTEKGKDVELRCDPISGHTALYWYRQSLGQGLEFLIYFQGNSAPDKSGLPSDRFSAERTGGSVSTLTIQRTQQEDSAVYLCASSLQAGQGSYEQYFGPGTRLTVT.

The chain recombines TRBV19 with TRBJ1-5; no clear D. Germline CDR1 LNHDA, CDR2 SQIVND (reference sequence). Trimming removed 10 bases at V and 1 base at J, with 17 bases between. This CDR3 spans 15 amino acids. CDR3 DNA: TGTGCCACACAACCCCGCCACCTAAGCAATCAGCCCCAGCATTTT. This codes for CATQPRHLSNQPQHF.

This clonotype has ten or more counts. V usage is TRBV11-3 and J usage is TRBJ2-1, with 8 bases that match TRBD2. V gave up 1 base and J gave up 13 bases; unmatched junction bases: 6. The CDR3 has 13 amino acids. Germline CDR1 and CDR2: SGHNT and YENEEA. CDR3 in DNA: TGTGCCAGCAGCTTAGTTTCAGCGGGAGATCAGTTCTTC. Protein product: CASSLVSAGDQFF.

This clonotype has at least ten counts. CDR3 in amino acids: CASRGQGAIGSEQFF. CDR3 nucleotide sequence: TGTGCCAGCAGGGGACAGGGGGCCATAGGTAGTGAGCAGTTCTTC. This chain uses TRBV2 with TRBJ2-1; 12 bases align to TRBD1. The CDR3 is 15 amino acids. V dropped 6 bases and J dropped 9; count of bases not matched to a gene: 9. Germline CDR1 SNHLY, CDR2 FYNNEI.

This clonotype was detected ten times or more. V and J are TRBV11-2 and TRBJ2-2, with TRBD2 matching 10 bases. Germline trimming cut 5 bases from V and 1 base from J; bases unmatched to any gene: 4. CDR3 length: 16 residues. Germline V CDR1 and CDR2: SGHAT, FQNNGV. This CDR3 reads CASSISSGRNTGELFF. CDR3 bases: TGTGCCAGCAGCATATCTAGCGGGAGGAACACCGGGGAGCTGTTTTTT.